Shown below are 5 T cell receptor beta chains from a single sample sequenced in a study of OX40 agonist ivuxolimab in advanced cancers. This table comes from immunoSEQ multiplex PCR, and its TCRdb copy is limited to in-frame clones, with some not included. Among approximately 88,000 clones listed, nearly 90% were seen once. The input for sequencing was CD4+ or CD8+ T cells sorted from blood, taken in a trial of the OX40 agonist ivuxolimab. The receptors originated from an adult with an advanced solid tumor such as melanoma, head and neck, liver or kidney cancer.

The chain has TRBV6-5 and TRBJ1-1; TRBD1 might be the D (5 bases). Per the germline V gene, CDR1 is MNHEY and CDR2 is SVGAGI. V was shortened by 6 bases and J by 5 bases, with 13 bases between the two germline ends. The CDR3 contains 13 residues. DNA of the CDR3: TGTGCCAGCAGCCTAACGGGGCGGACTGAAGCTTTCTTT. Encoded protein: CASSLTGRTEAFF.

The chain links TRBV18 to TRBJ2-3, with 16 bases matching TRBD2. After removal of 3 bases from V and 8 bases from J, the junction contained 11 bases not matched to a gene. The CDR3 is made up of 18 amino acids. Germline V gene lookup returns CDR1 KGHSH and CDR2 LQKENI. The DNA of the CDR3 is TGTGCCAGCTCACCCCCCGGGACTAGCGGGGGGGACCGGGTTACGCAGTATTTT. Translating gives CASSPPGTSGGDRVTQYF.

V is TRBV15 and J is TRBJ2-7, with D possibly being TRBD1 (5 bases). Per the germline V gene, CDR1 is LNHNV and CDR2 is YYDKDF (reference sequence). V dropped 0 bases and J dropped 0 bases, with 9 bases sitting between them. This CDR3 is built from 15 residues. The CDR3 protein is CATSRDRQSSYEQYF. CDR3 bases: TGTGCCACCAGCAGAGATAGACAGTCCTCCTACGAGCAGTACTTC.

The chain joins TRBV19 to TRBJ2-3, with 8 bases lining up with TRBD1. The junction had 10 bases not matched to a gene; V was cut back by 6 bases and J by 5 bases. This CDR3 has 15 residues. Germline lookup yields CDR1 LNHDA and CDR2 SQIVND (reference sequence). CDR3 residues: CASRRSGQGGDTQYF. CDR3 DNA sequence: TGTGCCAGTAGACGCTCCGGACAGGGCGGAGATACGCAGTATTTT. The variable domain in full, with the rest retrieved from reference TRBV19 and TRBJ2-3, is DGGITQSPKYLFRKEGQNVTLSCEQNLNHDAMYWYRQDPGQGLRLIYYSQIVNDFQKGDIAEGYSVSREKKESFPLTVTSAQKNPTAFYLCASRRSGQGGDTQYFGPGTRLTVL.

The chain couples TRBV19 to TRBJ1-4; D remains unclear. V was clipped by 3 bases and J by 4 bases, with 12 bases between them. The CDR3 totals 15 residues. Germline V gene data show CDR1 as LNHDA and CDR2 as SQIVND (reference sequence). For the CDR3, the DNA is TGTGCCAGTAGTATTGGGTCAGTGATTAATGAAAAACTGTTTTTT. Residues: CASSIGSVINEKLFF.